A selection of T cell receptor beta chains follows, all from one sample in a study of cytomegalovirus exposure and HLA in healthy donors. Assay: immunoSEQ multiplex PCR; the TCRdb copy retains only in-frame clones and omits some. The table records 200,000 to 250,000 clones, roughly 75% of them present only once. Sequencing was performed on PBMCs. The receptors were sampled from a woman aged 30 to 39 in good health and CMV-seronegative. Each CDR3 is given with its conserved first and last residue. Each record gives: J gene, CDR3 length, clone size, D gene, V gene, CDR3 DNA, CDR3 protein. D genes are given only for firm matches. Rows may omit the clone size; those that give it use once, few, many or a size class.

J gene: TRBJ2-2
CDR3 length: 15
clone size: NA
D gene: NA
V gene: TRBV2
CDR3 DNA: TGTGCCAGCAGTGAAGTTAGACAAGACACCGGGGAGCTGTTTTTT
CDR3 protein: CASSEVRQDTGELFF

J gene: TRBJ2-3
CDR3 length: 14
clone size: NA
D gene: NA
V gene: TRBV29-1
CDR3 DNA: TGCAGCGTTGAAGGGGCGACCCGGCCAGATACGCAGTATTTT
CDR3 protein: CSVEGATRPDTQYF

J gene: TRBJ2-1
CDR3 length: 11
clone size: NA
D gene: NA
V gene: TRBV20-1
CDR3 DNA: TGCAGTGCTAGTATCTGGCCTCGGGTCGTCTTC
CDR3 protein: CSASIWPRVVF

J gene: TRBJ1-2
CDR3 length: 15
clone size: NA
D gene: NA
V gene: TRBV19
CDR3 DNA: TGTGCCAGTAGTATAGATCCCGACAGTCTCGGCGGCTACACCTTC
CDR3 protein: CASSIDPDSLGGYTF

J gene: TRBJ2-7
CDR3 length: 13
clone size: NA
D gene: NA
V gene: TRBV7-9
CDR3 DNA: TGTGCCAGCAGCCCAGGCGACTACGAAAAGCAGTACTTC
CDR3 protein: CASSPGDYEKQYF

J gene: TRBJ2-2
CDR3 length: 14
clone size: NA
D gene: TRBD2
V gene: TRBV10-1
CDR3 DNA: TGCGCCAGCAGTAATCTAGCGGGTAGCGGGGAGCTGTTTTTT
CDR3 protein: CASSNLAGSGELFF

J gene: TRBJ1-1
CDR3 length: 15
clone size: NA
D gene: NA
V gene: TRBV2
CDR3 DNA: TGTGCCAGCAGTGAAGCTGCGGACAGCTACACTGAAGCTTTCTTT
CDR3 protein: CASSEAADSYTEAFF

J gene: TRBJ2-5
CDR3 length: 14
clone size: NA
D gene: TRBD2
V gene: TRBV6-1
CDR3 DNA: TGTGCCAGCAGGGGGACTAGCCGACAAGAGACCCAGTACTTC
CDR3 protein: CASRGTSRQETQYF

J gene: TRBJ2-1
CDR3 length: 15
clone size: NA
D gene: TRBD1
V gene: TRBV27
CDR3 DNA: TGTGCCAGCGGGAGGACAGGGGGATACCTTAATGAGCAGTTCTTC
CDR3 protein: CASGRTGGYLNEQFF

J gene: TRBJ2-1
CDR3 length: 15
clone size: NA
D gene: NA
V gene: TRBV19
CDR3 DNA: TGTGCCAGTAGCCTCGGTTTCAGACTGGACAATGAGCAGTTCTTC
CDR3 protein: CASSLGFRLDNEQFF

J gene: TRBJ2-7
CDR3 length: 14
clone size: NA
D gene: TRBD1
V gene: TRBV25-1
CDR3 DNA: TGTGCCAGCATAGGACAGGCCAAACCTTACGAGCAGTACTTC
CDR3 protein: CASIGQAKPYEQYF

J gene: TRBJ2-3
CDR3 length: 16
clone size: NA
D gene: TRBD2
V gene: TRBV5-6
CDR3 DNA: TGTGCCAGCAGCCCCCGTTGGGGGGAGGGTGTAGATACGCAGTATTTT
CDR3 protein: CASSPRWGEGVDTQYF

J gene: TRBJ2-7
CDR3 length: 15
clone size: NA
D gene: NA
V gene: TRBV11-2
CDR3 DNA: TGTGCCAGCAGCTTGGTCCACGGGACATCCTACGAGCAGTACTTC
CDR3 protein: CASSLVHGTSYEQYF

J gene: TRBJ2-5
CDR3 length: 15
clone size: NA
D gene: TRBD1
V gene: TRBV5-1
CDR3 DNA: TGCGCCAGCAGCTTGGGTACAGGGGCGGGAGAGACCCAGTACTTC
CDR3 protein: CASSLGTGAGETQYF

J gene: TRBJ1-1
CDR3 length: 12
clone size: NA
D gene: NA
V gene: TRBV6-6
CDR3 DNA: TGTGCCAGCAGCCAGGTATCCACTGAAGCTTTCTTT
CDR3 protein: CASSQVSTEAFF

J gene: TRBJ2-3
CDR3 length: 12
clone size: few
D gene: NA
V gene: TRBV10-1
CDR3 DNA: TGCGCCAGCAGTGCCGGGGGAGATACGCAGTATTTT
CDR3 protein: CASSAGGDTQYF

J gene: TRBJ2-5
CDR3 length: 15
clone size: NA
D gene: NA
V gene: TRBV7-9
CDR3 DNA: TGTGCCAGCAGCTTAGGACAGTCCGGTGGGGAGACCCAGTACTTC
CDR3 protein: CASSLGQSGGETQYF

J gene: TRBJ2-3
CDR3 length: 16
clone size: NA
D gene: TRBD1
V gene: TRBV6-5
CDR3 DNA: TGTGCCAGCAGTTCCCTCCTGGGACAGGGAAAGCGTACGCAGTATTTT
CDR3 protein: CASSSLLGQGKRTQYF

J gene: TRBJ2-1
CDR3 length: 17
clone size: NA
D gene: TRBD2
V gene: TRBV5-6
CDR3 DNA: TGTGCCAGCAGCTTGTTAGTGGGCGGGAGCTCCTACAATGAGCAGTTCTTC
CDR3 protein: CASSLLVGGSSYNEQFF